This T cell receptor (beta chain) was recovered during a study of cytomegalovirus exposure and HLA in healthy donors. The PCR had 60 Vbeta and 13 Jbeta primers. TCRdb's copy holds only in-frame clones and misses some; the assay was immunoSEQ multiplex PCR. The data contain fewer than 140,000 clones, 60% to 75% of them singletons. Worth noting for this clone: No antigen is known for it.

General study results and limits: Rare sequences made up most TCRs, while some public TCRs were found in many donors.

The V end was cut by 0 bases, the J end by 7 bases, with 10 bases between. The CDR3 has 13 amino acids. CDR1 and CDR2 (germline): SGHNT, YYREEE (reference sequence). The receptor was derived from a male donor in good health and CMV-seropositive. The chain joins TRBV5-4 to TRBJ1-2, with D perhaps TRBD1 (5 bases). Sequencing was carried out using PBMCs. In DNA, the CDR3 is TGTGCCAGCAGCTTGGCTCAGGGTCCTGGCTACACCTTC. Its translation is CASSLAQGPGYTF.